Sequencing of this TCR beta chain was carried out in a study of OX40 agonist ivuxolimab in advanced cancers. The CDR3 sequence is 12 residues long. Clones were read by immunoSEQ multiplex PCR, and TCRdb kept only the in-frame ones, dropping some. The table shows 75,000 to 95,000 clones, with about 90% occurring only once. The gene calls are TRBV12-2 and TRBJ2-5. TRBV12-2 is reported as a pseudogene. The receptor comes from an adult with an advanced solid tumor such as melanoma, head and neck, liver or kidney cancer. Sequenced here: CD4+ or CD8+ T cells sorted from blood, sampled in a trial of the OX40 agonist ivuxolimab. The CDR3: CASRLGKETQYF. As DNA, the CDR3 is TGTGCAAGTCGCTTAGGGAAAGAGACCCAGTACTTC.